This T cell receptor (beta chain) was identified during a study of T cell repertoires in cytomegalovirus infection. Looking at the study overall: Recently described HLA-C-restricted plus well-studied HLA-B-restricted CMV epitopes were used. An indication of both CMV infection and matching HLA type came from public TCR beta signatures. Study conclusions and caveats: Dominant in the ex vivo response were TCR beta clonotypes restricted by HLA-C and specific for CMV. Public TCR beta family frequency separated CMV-and-HLA carriers, including in an independent cohort.

The CDR3 spans 15 residues. V was clipped by 1 base and J by 1 base, with 8 bases between them. Germline CDR1 and CDR2: SGHVS and FNYEAQ. TCRdb recomputed calls from the reads with MiXCR, one row per CDR3 protein. The sample contains about 920,000 distinct CDR3 sequences, around 32% of which appear only once. To note about this clonotype: Antigen: not known.

The chain uses TRBV7-6 and TRBJ2-1; maybe TRBD1 (5 bases). Material: cultured CD8+ T cells from PBMCs, obtained from culture after CMV antigen stimulation. This receptor was taken from a human donor in good health (CMV status not recorded). Some clones in this sample may be carry-over from other donors' samples. The CDR3 DNA reads as TGTGCCAGCAGCTTAGAGCCAGGGTCCTACAATGAGCAGTTCTTC. This encodes CASSLEPGSYNEQFF.